The 10 T cell receptor beta chains below were found in one sample sequenced in a study of control samples from healthy donors and cancer patients. The repertoire was sequenced with immunoSEQ multiplex PCR; TCRdb's copy has only in-frame clones and lacks some. The sample holds 50,000 or so clones, approximately 85% seen once. Sequenced material: blood. These receptors came from a man in his forties or fifties in good health.

This chain connects TRBV24-1 to TRBJ2-2; D not resolved. V lost 4 bases and J lost 1, with 15 bases in between. The CDR3 extends over 17 amino acids. Germline loops: CDR1 KGHDR, CDR2 SFDVKD. The CDR3 protein is CATSDVRAELNTGELFF. CDR3 nucleotide sequence: TGTGCCACCAGTGACGTTCGGGCAGAATTGAACACCGGGGAGCTGTTTTTT.

The V call is TRBV11-2, the J call TRBJ2-1, with D tentatively TRBD2 (6 bases). This CDR3 region has 17 residues. The germline V and J ends were trimmed by 3 bases and 6 bases, with 21 bases remaining between them. The V gene's germline CDR1 is SGHAT and CDR2 FQNNGV. This chain's CDR3 is CASSLGGGDLRGNEQFF. In DNA form, the CDR3 reads TGTGCCAGCAGCTTGGGAGGAGGGGACCTGCGAGGCAATGAGCAGTTCTTC.

The rearrangement links TRBV28 to TRBJ1-5; 7 bases are a match to TRBD1. Germline loops: CDR1 MDHEN, CDR2 SYDVKM. V was pared by 5 bases and J by 3 bases, with 7 bases of the junction left unmatched. The CDR3 runs to 15 residues. CDR3 amino acids: CASSTGARDNQPQHF. The CDR3 region has the DNA TGTGCCAGCAGTACAGGGGCCCGAGACAATCAGCCCCAGCATTTT. The variable domain in full, with the rest retrieved from reference TRBV28 and TRBJ1-5, is DVKVTQSSRYLVKRTGEKVFLECVQDMDHENMFWYRQDPGLGLRLIYFSYDVKMKEKGDIPEGYSVSREKKERFSLILESASTNQTSMYLCASSTGARDNQPQHFGDGTRLSIL.

The chain couples TRBV3-1 (or the pseudogene TRBV3-2) to TRBJ2-1; D is undetermined. The germline gives CDR1 LGHDT, CDR2 YNNKEL (reference sequence). V was shortened by 0 bases and J by 0 bases, with 12 bases between the two germline ends. The CDR3 is made up of 17 amino acids. CDR3 bases: TGTGCCAGCAGCCAAGATCAAGGAGACCTCTCCTACAATGAGCAGTTCTTC. This gives the protein CASSQDQGDLSYNEQFF.

By share, this clone ranks as large. The genes are TRBV24-1 and TRBJ1-6; 7 positions match TRBD1. V lost 5 bases to trimming and J lost 5 bases; unmatched junction nucleotides: 2. The V gene's germline CDR1 is KGHDR and CDR2 SFDVKD. The CDR3 is 14 amino acids. The CDR3 nucleotides read TGTGCCACCAGTGTGGGACAGAATAATTCACCCCTCCACTTT. Its translation: CATSVGQNNSPLHF.

The genes are TRBV12-3 or TRBV12-4 and TRBJ1-1, with unresolved D. V lost 7 bases to trimming and J lost 7 bases, with 10 bases between them. This CDR3 is built from 11 residues. CDR3 protein: CASTFGVEAFF. CDR3 DNA: TGTGCCAGCACCTTCGGGGTTGAAGCTTTCTTT.

The chain links TRBV18 to TRBJ2-1, with D possibly being TRBD2 (6 bases). V dropped 3 bases and J dropped 12 bases, with 15 bases sitting between them. This CDR3 region has 13 residues. Germline values: CDR1 KGHSH, CDR2 LQKENI. The CDR3 region has the DNA TGTGCCAGCTCACCGAGTGGGAGGTCGGGGCAGTTCTTC. Translation: CASSPSGRSGQFF.

V usage is TRBV28 and J usage is TRBJ1-6; unclear D gene. This CDR3 spans 16 amino acids. Deletions cut 6 bases from V and 0 bases from J, with 12 bases between. Germline loops: CDR1 MDHEN, CDR2 SYDVKM. Written as DNA, the CDR3 is TGTGCCAGCAGCGTCCCGGGGAGCTCCTATAATTCACCCCTCCACTTT. As protein: CASSVPGSSYNSPLHF. The full variable domain, rest sourced from reference TRBV28 and TRBJ1-6, is DVKVTQSSRYLVKRTGEKVFLECVQDMDHENMFWYRQDPGLGLRLIYFSYDVKMKEKGDIPEGYSVSREKKERFSLILESASTNQTSMYLCASSVPGSSYNSPLHFGNGTRLTVT.

The V call is TRBV5-5, the J call TRBJ2-7; D might be TRBD1 or TRBD2, each matching 5 bases. The germline V and J ends were trimmed by 0 bases and 6 bases, with 10 bases remaining between them. Germline CDR1 and CDR2: SGHKS and YYEKEE (reference sequence). CDR3 length: 13 amino acids. The CDR3 region is CASSLEPGLEQYF. The CDR3 nucleotides are TGTGCCAGCAGCTTGGAGCCGGGGCTCGAGCAGTACTTC.

This chain connects TRBV4-1 to TRBJ2-7; possible D gene TRBD2, 5 bases. V gave up 0 bases and J gave up 3 bases, with 9 bases separating them. Germline CDR1 MGHRA, CDR2 YSYEKL. The CDR3 is 14 residues long. CDR3 coding DNA: TGCGCCAGCAGCCAAGATGACCGGGGCTACGAGCAGTACTTC. As protein: CASSQDDRGYEQYF.